These 23 T cell receptor beta chains came from one sample sequenced in a study of blood T cell repertoires in COVID-19. Generated by immunoSEQ multiplex PCR, the TCRdb table keeps only in-frame clones and is missing some. The sample yields a few hundred thousand clones, about nine tenths seen once. Specimen: peripheral blood. These receptors all stem from a man between 60 and 75 years old who had recovered from COVID-19.

This clone was counted only a few times. J is TRBJ2-7 and V is TRBV15; D might be TRBD2 (5 bases). The CDR3 totals 14 residues. V gave up 0 bases and J gave up 2 bases, with 8 bases separating them. The V gene's germline CDR1 is LNHNV and CDR2 YYDKDF (reference sequence). The CDR3 DNA follows: TGTGCCACCAGCAGAGATCCGGGGACCTACGAGCAGTACTTC. Translation: CATSRDPGTYEQYF.

V and J are TRBV5-6 and TRBJ2-5; the match to TRBD1 covers 9 bases. V trimming: 0 bases; J trimming: 4 bases; junction bases outside the gene matches: 4. Germline assignment: CDR1 SGHDT and CDR2 YYEEEE. The CDR3 is made up of 15 amino acids. This CDR3 is CASSLAGTGRETQYF. CDR3 in DNA: TGTGCCAGCAGCTTGGCCGGGACAGGGAGAGAGACCCAGTACTTC.

The chain is built from TRBV5-1 and TRBJ2-5, with 8 bases lining up with TRBD2. With 2 bases clipped from V and 2 bases from J, the junction kept 5 bases outside the gene matches. The CDR3 contains 15 residues. Germline V gene data show CDR1 as SGHRS and CDR2 as YFSETQ. The CDR3 nucleotides read TGCGCCAGCAGCTTTAGCGGGACACAACAAGAGACCCAGTACTTC. It yields the protein CASSFSGTQQETQYF.

The rearrangement links TRBV6-5 to TRBJ1-1, with 7 bases identical to TRBD1. The length of the CDR3 is 15 residues. J lost 0 bases, V lost 6 bases, and 7 bases had no gene match. Per the germline V gene, CDR1 is MNHEY and CDR2 is SVGAGI. CDR3 loop: CASRPRGQMNTEAFF. The CDR3 DNA is TGTGCCAGCAGACCCCGGGGACAGATGAACACTGAAGCTTTCTTT.

The chain employs TRBV19 and TRBJ1-1, with a possible D match to TRBD1 (5 bases). Trimming cost V 2 bases and J 2 bases, with 6 bases left between them. The CDR3 sequence is 13 residues long. The germline CDR1 and CDR2 sequences are LNHDA and SQIVND (reference sequence). Here the CDR3 DNA reads TGTGCCAGTAGTATATGGACAAACACTGAAGCTTTCTTT. It encodes CASSIWTNTEAFF. The full variable domain, completed using reference TRBV19 and TRBJ1-1, is DGGITQSPKYLFRKEGQNVTLSCEQNLNHDAMYWYRQDPGQGLRLIYYSQIVNDFQKGDIAEGYSVSREKKESFPLTVTSAQKNPTAFYLCASSIWTNTEAFFGQGTRLTVV.

CDR3 amino acids: CASSYTSGTGGAGGEQYF. The CDR3 bases are TGTGCCAGCAGCTATACCTCCGGGACAGGGGGAGCGGGTGGCGAGCAGTACTTC. This rearrangement joins TRBV7-9 to TRBJ2-7, with TRBD1 matching 11 bases. The junction had 17 bases not matched to a gene; V was cut back by 4 bases and J by 6 bases. Germline CDR1 reads SEHNR; CDR2 reads FQNEAQ (reference sequence). CDR3 length: 18 residues.

This CDR3 reads CATSSPPLGGTVGTQYF. The CDR3 DNA follows: TGTGCCACCAGCAGTCCCCCCCTGGGGGGGACCGTAGGGACCCAGTACTTC. The chain employs TRBV15 and TRBJ2-5; TRBD2 matches 7 bases. Looked up from germline, CDR1 is LNHNV and CDR2 is YYDKDF (reference sequence). The CDR3 is 17 amino acids. J lost 7 bases, V lost 3 bases, and 17 bases had no gene match.

On this clone: Distinct nucleotide sequences in the sample also encode this CDR3. The rearrangement links TRBV9 to TRBJ2-7; 8 bases line up with TRBD1. With V trimmed by 0 bases and J by 3 bases, 2 bases remained unmatched. This CDR3 region has 14 residues. CDR1 is SGDLS and CDR2 is YYNGEE in the germline V gene. CDR3 DNA: TGTGCCAGCAGCGTAGCTACAGGGGGCTACGAGCAGTACTTC. It specifies CASSVATGGYEQYF.

This clone was seen just once. This chain uses TRBV11-2 with TRBJ1-3; D unclear. The germline gives CDR1 SGHAT, CDR2 FQNNGV. V was trimmed by 5 bases and J by 7 bases, leaving 12 bases between them. The CDR3 is made up of 13 amino acids. The CDR3 here is CASSQPTTNTIYF. DNA for the CDR3: TGTGCCAGCAGCCAACCTACCACGAACACCATATATTTT. The variable domain in full, with the rest retrieved from reference TRBV11-2 and TRBJ1-3, is EAGVAQSPRYKIIEKRQSVAFWCNPISGHATLYWYQQILGQGPKLLIQFQNNGVVDDSQLPKDRFSAERLKGVDSTLKIQPAKLEDSAVYLCASSQPTTNTIYFGEGSWLTVV.

The V and J genes are TRBV5-1 and TRBJ2-7; D possibly corresponds to TRBD1 (6 bases). The CDR3 totals 14 residues. With 2 bases removed from V and 0 bases from J, the gap between germline ends came to 9 bases. Germline assignment: CDR1 SGHRS and CDR2 YFSETQ. CDR3 protein: CASSFQGYSYEQYF. CDR3 coding DNA: TGCGCCAGCAGCTTTCAGGGGTACTCCTACGAGCAGTACTTC.

The chain recombines TRBV6-5 with TRBJ1-3; D gene unclear. The CDR3 consists of 13 residues. V lost 2 bases and J lost 7, with 9 bases in between. Germline V lookup: CDR1 MNHEY, CDR2 SVGAGI. Written as DNA, the CDR3 is TGTGCCAGCAGTTACGATGAGGCGAACACCATATATTTT. Residues: CASSYDEANTIYF.

The chain uses TRBV7-3 and TRBJ1-1; D is ambiguous. The CDR3 runs to 13 residues. Germline V gene lookup returns CDR1 SGHTA and CDR2 FQGTGA. Trimming stripped 2 bases from V and 2 bases from J, with 6 bases between. Here the CDR3 DNA reads TGTGCCAGCAGCTTAGTAACTAACACTGAAGCTTTCTTT. Its translation: CASSLVTNTEAFF.

V and J are TRBV11-2 and TRBJ2-5; 9 nucleotides agree with TRBD1. With 4 bases clipped from V and 7 bases from J, the junction kept 7 bases outside the gene matches. The CDR3 covers 14 residues. Germline V gene data show CDR1 as SGHAT and CDR2 as FQNNGV. CDR3 in DNA: TGTGCCAGCAGCTCCGGGACAGGGTGGGGGACCCAGTACTTC. Protein: CASSSGTGWGTQYF.

V gene TRBV9 combines with J gene TRBJ2-5; 9 bases map to TRBD2. The CDR3 covers 16 residues. Unmatched junction bases numbered 6, after V lost 3 bases and J lost 0 bases. Germline V gene lookup returns CDR1 SGDLS and CDR2 YYNGEE. The DNA for the CDR3 is TGTGCCAGCAGCGCCGACCTAGCGGGGCACCAAGAGACCCAGTACTTC. This sequence encodes CASSADLAGHQETQYF.

This clone was seen once. The CDR3: CASSPGQLNYGYTF. CDR3 sequence (DNA): TGTGCCAGCAGCCCTGGACAGCTAAACTATGGCTACACCTTC. The chain employs TRBV7-2 and TRBJ1-2, with a tentative D call TRBD1 (6 bases). Germline-derived CDR1 and CDR2 are SGHTA and FQGNSA. CDR3 length: 14 residues. With 5 bases removed from V and 2 bases from J, the gap between germline ends came to 12 bases.

The chain is built from TRBV7-2 and TRBJ2-2; 8 bases are a match to TRBD1. Trimming removed 3 bases from V and 4 bases from J; junction bases left unmatched: 4. The germline V gene has CDR1 SGHTA and CDR2 FQGNSA. The CDR3 contains 15 residues. CDR3 sequence: CASSLDRAGTGELFF. CDR3 bases: TGTGCCAGCAGCTTGGACAGGGCAGGCACCGGGGAGCTGTTTTTT.

V and J are TRBV27 and TRBJ1-5, with unresolved D. The germline V and J ends were trimmed by 3 bases and 1 base, with 13 bases remaining between them. The CDR3 is made up of 16 amino acids. Germline CDR1 is MNHEY and CDR2 is SMNVEV (reference sequence). The CDR3 nucleotides are TGTGCCAGCAGTTTGCAGCCCCCGGGGAGCAATCAGCCCCAGCATTTT. Translated: CASSLQPPGSNQPQHF.

The J gene is TRBJ2-1, the V gene TRBV30, with 8 bases fitting TRBD1. Germline assignment: CDR1 GTSNPN and CDR2 SVGIG (reference sequence). This CDR3 has 16 amino acids. Trimming removed 6 bases from V and 9 bases from J; junction bases left unmatched: 19. The CDR3 nucleotides read TGTGCCTGCTCAAGGGCAGGGGGCCACCTACTCACTGAGCAGTTCTTC. Residues: CACSRAGGHLLTEQFF.

The chain employs TRBV28 and TRBJ1-5; D may be TRBD1 (6 bases). The germline gives CDR1 MDHEN, CDR2 SYDVKM. The CDR3 is 14 residues long. Trimming pared 3 bases from V and 1 base from J, leaving 7 bases between. The CDR3: CASSFQGSNQPQHF. The CDR3 DNA reads as TGTGCCAGCAGTTTTCAGGGGAGCAATCAGCCCCAGCATTTT.

The J gene is TRBJ1-2, the V gene TRBV3-1 (or the pseudogene TRBV3-2), with a weak D call TRBD1 (5 bases). This CDR3 has 18 amino acids. From germline, CDR1 is LGHDT and CDR2 YNNKEL (reference sequence). Trimming took 0 bases from V and 3 from J, leaving 20 bases between them. The CDR3 here is CASSQERGGAAIYYGYTF. The CDR3 coding sequence is TGTGCCAGCAGCCAAGAGAGGGGAGGGGCCGCGATATACTATGGCTACACCTTC.

CDR3 sequence reads: CASSARTNSKAFF. The CDR3 bases are TGCGCCAGCAGCGCAAGGACAAATTCGAAAGCTTTCTTT. The rearrangement joins TRBV5-1 to TRBJ1-1, with D perhaps TRBD1 (5 bases). The germline V gene encodes CDR1 SGHRS and CDR2 YFSETQ. The ends were cut back, 4 bases at V and 9 bases at J, with 16 bases in the middle. CDR3 length: 13 amino acids.

This chain links TRBV18 with TRBJ1-2; D might be TRBD1 (6 bases). Germline V CDR1 and CDR2: KGHSH, LQKENI. The V end was cut by 3 bases, the J end by 4 bases, with 12 bases between. CDR3 size: 14 residues. CDR3 region: CASSPREDSYGYTF. CDR3 sequence (DNA): TGTGCCAGCTCACCTCGGGAGGACAGCTATGGCTACACCTTC.

This sequence joins TRBV6-5 and TRBJ1-1; the D is unclear. Germline CDR1 and CDR2: MNHEY and SVGAGI. CDR3 size: 15 residues. The V and J ends lost 8 bases and 6 bases respectively, with 22 bases between them. CDR3 residues: CASGELEGPVAEAFF. For the CDR3, the DNA is TGTGCCAGCGGGGAATTGGAGGGCCCCGTGGCTGAAGCTTTCTTT.